These 5 T cell receptor beta chains share one sample of origin, sequenced in a study of identical twins. Via MiXCR, TCRdb re-called the 5' RACE reads, giving one row per CDR3 protein. This table has around 490,000 distinct CDR3 sequences, 20% to 25% appearing once. A further study also used this sample, focusing on yellow fever vaccine responses in identical twins.

Material: CD4+ T cells sorted from blood. These receptors all stem from a woman aged 18-35 years in good health.

The chain has TRBV7-8 and TRBJ2-6; D is undetermined. V dropped 4 bases and J dropped 2 bases, with 12 bases sitting between them. CDR3 size: 16 residues. Looked up from germline, CDR1 is SGHVS and CDR2 is FQNEAQ. The CDR3 DNA reads TGTGCCAGCAGCTCATCTCGGGTGCCTGGGGCCAACGTCCTGACTTTC. Its translation: CASSSSRVPGANVLTF.

The genes are TRBV2 and TRBJ2-1, with 7 bases aligning to TRBD1. Germline trimming cut 7 bases from V and 2 bases from J; bases unmatched to any gene: 2. This CDR3 is built from 13 residues. Looked up from germline, CDR1 is SNHLY and CDR2 is FYNNEI. The CDR3 DNA is TGTGCCAGCAAAGGGACAGCCTACAATGAGCAGTTCTTC. As protein: CASKGTAYNEQFF.

In its sample, this clonotype was seen a few times. This chain connects TRBV5-1 to TRBJ1-6; tentatively, D is TRBD1 (6 bases). There are 13 residues in the CDR3. Per the germline V gene, CDR1 is SGHRS and CDR2 is YFSETQ. The ends were cut back, 5 bases at V and 9 bases at J, with 12 bases in the middle. CDR3 coding DNA: TGCGCCAGCAGACAGGGTGACATTTCACCCCTCCACTTT. Its protein is CASRQGDISPLHF.

This clonotype appeared a few times. V gene TRBV6-5 combines with J gene TRBJ2-1, with a possible D match to TRBD2 (7 bases). V was pared by 2 bases and J by 4 bases, with 12 bases between. Germline loops: CDR1 MNHEY, CDR2 SVGAGI. The CDR3 runs to 15 residues. CDR3 sequence: CASSYGGGAYNEQFF. CDR3 sequence (DNA): TGTGCCAGCAGTTACGGCGGGGGCGCTTACAATGAGCAGTTCTTC.

Here the CDR3 DNA reads TGTGCCAGCAGCTTTGGGACAGGGGACTACAATGAGCAGTTCTTC. The encoded protein is CASSFGTGDYNEQFF. This chain uses TRBV7-9 with TRBJ2-1, with 10 bases that match TRBD1. The V gene end was trimmed by 3 bases and the J gene end by 3 bases; junction bases not matched to a gene: 2. Looked up from germline, CDR1 is SEHNR and CDR2 is FQNEAQ (reference sequence). The CDR3 has 15 residues.